The 19 T cell receptor beta chains reported below all come from one sample, sequenced in a study of T cell repertoires in cytomegalovirus infection. Using its own MiXCR run on the reads, TCRdb lists one record per CDR3 protein. The top ten hold roughly 1.7% of the sample, which has fewer than 250,000 distinct CDR3 sequences, roughly an eighth seen once. Source material: PBMCs. Every receptor here comes from a human donor in good health (CMV status not recorded). Some clones in this sample may be carry-over from other donors' samples.

The CDR3 nucleotides read TGCGCCAGCAGCCAAGTCGGCAGGGAAGATGGCTACACCTTC. Translating gives CASSQVGREDGYTF. The V and J genes are TRBV4-1 and TRBJ1-2; maybe TRBD1 (5 bases). Germline V gene sequence: CDR1 MGHRA, CDR2 YSYEKL. V was clipped by 1 base and J by 6 bases, with 12 bases between them. This CDR3 contains 14 residues.

This clonotype showed up just a few times. The chain carries TRBV4-2 and TRBJ1-5, with D possibly being TRBD1 (6 bases). V lost 2 bases to trimming and J lost 5 bases, with 10 bases between them. CDR1 LGHNA and CDR2 YNFKEQ come from the germline V gene. The CDR3 has 14 residues. CDR3 DNA sequence: TGTGCCAGCAGCCAACCGGACAGAGATCAGCCCCAGCATTTT. This gives the protein CASSQPDRDQPQHF.

This clonotype has just one count. This may stem from a read error, because a much larger clone lies one nucleotide away. The chain links TRBV19 to TRBJ1-1; D may be TRBD1 (5 bases). There are 14 residues in the CDR3. Germline lookup yields CDR1 LNHDA and CDR2 SQIVND (reference sequence). The V end lost 3 bases, the J end lost 6 bases, and 14 bases lay between the germline ends. The CDR3 DNA sequence: TGTGCCAGTAGTATTGAGTCTGGGGACTCTGAAGCTTTCTTT. Translation: CASSIESGDSEAFF.

This clonotype was seen many times. The rearrangement joins TRBV29-1 to TRBJ1-2, with D perhaps matching TRBD1 (6 bases). CDR1 is SQVTM, CDR2 ANQGSEA, per germline. The CDR3 is 12 amino acids. The ends were cut back, 3 bases at V and 4 bases at J, with 9 bases in the middle. The CDR3 nucleotides are TGCAGCGTTGACAGGGGTGGCTATGGCTACACCTTC. This codes for CSVDRGGYGYTF.

This clonotype was seen ten or more times. CDR3 loop: CASSWGGRSTEAFF. CDR3 DNA sequence: TGTGCCAGCAGCTGGGGGGGGAGGAGCACTGAAGCTTTCTTT. This chain joins TRBV7-2 and TRBJ1-1; D might be TRBD1 (5 bases). Germline V gene data show CDR1 as SGHTA and CDR2 as FQGNSA. The CDR3 has 14 amino acids. V was pared by 4 bases and J by 4 bases, with 13 bases between.

This clonotype was observed at least ten times. The chain has TRBV19 and TRBJ2-2, with D perhaps TRBD1 (5 bases). V was pared by 4 bases and J by 0 bases, with 6 bases between. This CDR3 region has 14 residues. In germline, CDR1 is LNHDA, CDR2 SQIVND (reference sequence). This CDR3 is CASSTTANTGELFF. In DNA, the CDR3 is TGTGCCAGTAGTACGACAGCGAACACCGGGGAGCTGTTTTTT.

This clonotype came up many times. The chain has TRBV5-1 and TRBJ1-5, with D uncertain. The CDR3 loop spans 14 amino acids. Germline loops: CDR1 SGHRS, CDR2 YFSETQ. Trimming took 0 bases from V and 5 from J, leaving 9 bases between them. The CDR3 loop reads CASSLGGSHQPQHF. CDR3 DNA sequence: TGCGCCAGCAGCTTGGGAGGGAGCCATCAGCCCCAGCATTTT.

In its sample, this clonotype was seen many times. J is TRBJ2-7 and V is TRBV6-1, with D possibly TRBD2 on 6 matching bases. Trimming left V 11 bases short and J 1 base short, with 18 bases between. The CDR3 runs to 14 residues. Per germline, CDR1 MNHNS and CDR2 SASEGT. CDR3 nucleotides: TGTGCCGTCGGGGACTCCCCCCCGTCCTACGAGCAGTACTTC. Residues: CAVGDSPPSYEQYF.

This chain joins TRBV7-6 and TRBJ2-3; a possible D gene is TRBD2 (5 bases). CDR1 and CDR2 from the germline V gene are SGHVS and FNYEAQ. The CDR3 is made up of 16 amino acids. Trimming left V 5 bases short and J 0 bases short, with 15 bases between. The CDR3 nucleotides read TGTGCCAGCAGCCCCCGGGGAGCGGTGAGCACAGATACGCAGTATTTT. Protein: CASSPRGAVSTDTQYF.

The chain joins TRBV7-2 to TRBJ1-2, with D possibly TRBD1 on 5 matching bases. V dropped 4 bases and J dropped 0 bases, with 9 bases sitting between them. Looked up from germline, CDR1 is SGHTA and CDR2 is FQGNSA. The CDR3 is made up of 14 amino acids. DNA of the CDR3: TGTGCCAGCAGCTCAGGGCGAGCTAACTATGGCTACACCTTC. The encoded protein is CASSSGRANYGYTF.

In its sample, this clonotype was seen a few times. The J gene is TRBJ2-1, the V gene TRBV20-1, with TRBD2 identical over 11 bases. Germline V lookup: CDR1 DFQATT, CDR2 SNEGSKA (reference sequence). With V trimmed by 8 bases and J by 5 bases, 5 bases remained unmatched. This CDR3 spans 13 amino acids. For the CDR3, the DNA is TGCAGTTTACCGGGACTAGCGGACAATGAGCAGTTCTTC. This sequence encodes CSLPGLADNEQFF.

The V and J genes are TRBV5-1 and TRBJ2-1; 10 nucleotides agree with TRBD2. CDR3 length: 14 residues. The V gene's germline CDR1 is SGHRS and CDR2 YFSETQ. V lost 8 bases to trimming and J lost 10 bases; unmatched junction nucleotides: 12. The DNA of the CDR3 is TGCGCCAGTGACCTAGCGGGAGACGGTGGAGAGCAGTTCTTC. It yields the protein CASDLAGDGGEQFF.

This clonotype showed up many times. The genes are TRBV7-9 and TRBJ2-3; no firm D call. Germline V gene lookup returns CDR1 SEHNR and CDR2 FQNEAQ (reference sequence). Trimming left V 4 bases short and J 1 base short, with 9 bases between. The CDR3 runs to 14 residues. CDR3 region: CASSSKAGTDTQYF. The CDR3 DNA sequence: TGTGCCAGCAGCTCTAAGGCGGGCACAGATACGCAGTATTTT.

This clonotype appeared many times. The rearrangement links TRBV7-3 to TRBJ2-3; no firm D call. This CDR3 spans 13 amino acids. Per the germline V gene, CDR1 is SGHTA and CDR2 is FQGTGA. V was shortened by 2 bases and J by 4 bases, with 7 bases between the two germline ends. Here the CDR3 DNA reads TGTGCCAGCAGCTTAGGGTATTCAGATACGCAGTATTTT. It encodes CASSLGYSDTQYF.

This clonotype was seen repeatedly, ten times or more. The CDR3 spells CASSPHPRDRDGYTF. CDR3 nucleotide sequence: TGCGCCAGCAGCCCCCATCCCCGGGACAGGGATGGCTACACCTTC. The chain combines TRBV4-3 with TRBJ1-2; 9 bases are shared with TRBD1. Germline V gives CDR1 LGHNA, CDR2 YSLEER. The CDR3 loop spans 15 amino acids. V was pared by 4 bases and J by 6 bases, with 9 bases of the junction left unmatched.

The chain recombines TRBV19 with TRBJ2-6; D gene unclear. CDR3 size: 15 residues. CDR1 LNHDA and CDR2 SQIVND come from the germline V gene (reference sequence). V dropped 3 bases and J dropped 0 bases, with 6 bases sitting between them. DNA of the CDR3: TGTGCCAGTAGTATCACCGCCTCTGGGGCCAACGTCCTGACTTTC. Amino acids: CASSITASGANVLTF.

The sample holds a few counts of this clonotype. The V and J genes are TRBV28 and TRBJ2-5, with 11 bases that match TRBD2. With V trimmed by 5 bases and J by 2 bases, 16 bases remained unmatched. The CDR3 has 19 residues. Germline loops: CDR1 MDHEN, CDR2 SYDVKM. The CDR3 sequence is CASSPPGTSGHLIQETQYF. For the CDR3, the DNA is TGTGCCAGCAGTCCCCCCGGGACTAGCGGCCACCTAATACAAGAGACCCAGTACTTC.

This clonotype was observed a handful of times. CDR3 residues: CAWSVFKSGRVNEQFF. In DNA form, the CDR3 reads TGTGCCTGGAGTGTGTTCAAAAGCGGGAGAGTTAATGAGCAGTTCTTC. V gene TRBV30 combines with J gene TRBJ2-1; 8 bases line up with TRBD2. CDR3 length equals 16 residues. Germline trimming cut 0 bases from V and 7 bases from J; bases unmatched to any gene: 11. The germline gives CDR1 GTSNPN, CDR2 SVGIG (reference sequence).

In its sample, this clonotype was seen a few times. This chain uses TRBV2 with TRBJ1-5; D ambiguous. Germline assignment: CDR1 SNHLY and CDR2 FYNNEI. The V end was cut by 2 bases, the J end by 1 base, with 9 bases between. The CDR3 covers 15 residues. Written as DNA, the CDR3 is TGTGCCAGCAGTGAACGACGGGTCAGCAATCAGCCCCAGCATTTT. Its translation is CASSERRVSNQPQHF.